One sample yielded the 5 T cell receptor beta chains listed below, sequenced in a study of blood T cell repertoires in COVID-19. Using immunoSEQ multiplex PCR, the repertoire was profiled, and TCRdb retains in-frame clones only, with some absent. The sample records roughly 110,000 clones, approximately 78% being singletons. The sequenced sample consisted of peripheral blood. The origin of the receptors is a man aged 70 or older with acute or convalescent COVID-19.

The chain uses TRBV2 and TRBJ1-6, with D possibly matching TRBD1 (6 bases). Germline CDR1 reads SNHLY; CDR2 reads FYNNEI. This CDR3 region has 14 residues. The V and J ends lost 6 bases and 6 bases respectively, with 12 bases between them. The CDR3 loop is CASSRGQLNSPLHF. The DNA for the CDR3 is TGTGCCAGCAGCCGTGGACAGCTTAATTCACCCCTCCACTTT.

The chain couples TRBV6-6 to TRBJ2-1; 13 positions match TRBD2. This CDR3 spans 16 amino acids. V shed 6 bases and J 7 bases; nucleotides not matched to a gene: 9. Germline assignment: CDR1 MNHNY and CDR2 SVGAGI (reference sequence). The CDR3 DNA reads TGTGCCAGCAGCCCACAAACTAGCGGGGGGGGGAATGAGCAGTTCTTC. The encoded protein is CASSPQTSGGGNEQFF.

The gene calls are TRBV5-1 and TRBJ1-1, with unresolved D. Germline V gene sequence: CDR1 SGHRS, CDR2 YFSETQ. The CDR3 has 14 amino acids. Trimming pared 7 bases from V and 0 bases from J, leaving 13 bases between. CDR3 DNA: TGCGCCAGCTCCCAGGTGCTTATGAACACTGAAGCTTTCTTT. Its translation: CASSQVLMNTEAFF.

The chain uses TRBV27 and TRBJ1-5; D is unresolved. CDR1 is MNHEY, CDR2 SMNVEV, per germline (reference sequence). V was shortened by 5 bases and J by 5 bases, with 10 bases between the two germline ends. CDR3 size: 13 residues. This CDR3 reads CASSVLFDQPQHF. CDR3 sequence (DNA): TGTGCCAGCAGTGTGCTATTTGATCAGCCCCAGCATTTT.

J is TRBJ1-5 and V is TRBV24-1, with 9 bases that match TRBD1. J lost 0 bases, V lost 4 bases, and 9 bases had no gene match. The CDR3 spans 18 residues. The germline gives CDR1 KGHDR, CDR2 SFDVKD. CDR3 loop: CATSDQGQGTNSNQPQHF. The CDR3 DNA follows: TGTGCCACCAGTGACCAGGGACAGGGAACTAATAGCAATCAGCCCCAGCATTTT.